One and the same sample provided the 8 T cell receptor beta chains below, sequenced in a study of cytomegalovirus exposure and HLA in healthy donors. PCR used 60 Vbeta primers and 13 Jbeta primers. Repertoires were generated with immunoSEQ multiplex PCR, while TCRdb's copy carries only in-frame clones and drops some. In the table there are 150,000 to 200,000 clones, 75% to 85% of which are singletons. The sample taken for sequencing was PBMCs. Receptor source: a woman under 30 in good health and CMV-seronegative.

The CDR3 loop is CASSEVSTDTQYF. Written as DNA, the CDR3 is TGTGCCAGCAGCGAGGTGAGCACAGATACGCAGTATTTT. This sequence joins TRBV5-6 and TRBJ2-3, with D hard to call. The CDR3 extends over 13 amino acids. Trimming pared 4 bases from V and 0 bases from J, leaving 6 bases between. The germline V gene encodes CDR1 SGHDT and CDR2 YYEEEE.

The J gene is TRBJ1-1, the V gene TRBV5-1; maybe TRBD1 (6 bases). V lost 7 bases and J lost 2, with 12 bases in between. Per germline, CDR1 SGHRS and CDR2 YFSETQ. The length of the CDR3 is 13 residues. The CDR3 here is CASGNRDNTEAFF. Here the CDR3 DNA reads TGCGCCAGCGGAAACAGGGACAACACTGAAGCTTTCTTT.

The J gene is TRBJ2-3, the V gene TRBV27; D is unresolved. Germline V CDR1 and CDR2: MNHEY, SMNVEV (reference sequence). This CDR3 contains 18 residues. Trimming cost V 0 bases and J 0 bases, with 16 bases left between them. This chain's CDR3 is CASSLSYPVTLSTDTQYF. Here the CDR3 DNA reads TGTGCCAGCAGTTTATCGTACCCGGTCACTCTTAGCACAGATACGCAGTATTTT.

The chain uses TRBV5-1 and TRBJ1-1; TRBD1 is a possible D gene (6 bases). The germline V and J ends were trimmed by 4 bases and 0 bases, with 13 bases remaining between them. This CDR3 has 15 amino acids. Germline CDR1 SGHRS, CDR2 YFSETQ. CDR3 sequence: CASSPWTDLNTEAFF. CDR3 nucleotide sequence: TGCGCCAGCAGCCCTTGGACAGACCTGAACACTGAAGCTTTCTTT.

The rearrangement links TRBV30 to TRBJ1-1, with TRBD1 matching over 10 bases. V was pared by 3 bases and J by 0 bases, with 13 bases of the junction left unmatched. This CDR3 contains 18 residues. The germline V gene has CDR1 GTSNPN and CDR2 SVGIG (reference sequence). CDR3 DNA: TGTGCCTGGAGGATCGACGGGACAGGGGTGTTCGTGAACACTGAAGCTTTCTTT. It encodes CAWRIDGTGVFVNTEAFF.

The chain recombines TRBV10-2 with TRBJ2-2; TRBD2 matches at 9 bases. V lost 6 bases, J lost 7 bases, and 12 bases stayed unmatched. The CDR3 runs to 16 residues. From germline, CDR1 is WSHSY and CDR2 SAAADI. The CDR3 sequence: CASRQAGGPEVGELFF. The CDR3 DNA is TGCGCCAGCAGACAAGCGGGGGGCCCGGAGGTCGGGGAGCTGTTTTTT.

This clone appeared once. Other nucleotide sequences in the sample specify the same CDR3. This rearrangement joins TRBV5-4 to TRBJ1-2; TRBD1 might be the D (6 bases). The ends were cut back, 2 bases at V and 5 bases at J, with 13 bases in the middle. Germline loops: CDR1 SGHNT, CDR2 YYREEE (reference sequence). The CDR3 consists of 14 residues. The CDR3 reads CASSLTGSSYGYTF. DNA of the CDR3: TGTGCCAGCAGCTTAACAGGGTCCTCTTATGGCTACACCTTC.

The CDR3 sequence is CASSLDRDRQFF. The CDR3 DNA reads TGTGCCAGCAGCTTAGATCGGGACAGGCAGTTCTTC. The chain combines TRBV11-3 with TRBJ2-1, with TRBD1 matching 7 bases. The CDR3 covers 12 residues. CDR1 and CDR2 (germline): SGHNT, YENEEA. V shed 0 bases and J 12 bases; nucleotides not matched to a gene: 2.